A selection of T cell receptor beta chains follows, all from one sample in a study of Graves' ophthalmopathy and Graves' hyperthyroidism. TCRdb re-analysed the multiplex PCR reads in MiXCR, keeping a single row per CDR3 protein. The table shows approximately 700,000 distinct CDR3 sequences, with 40% occurring only once. The material sequenced was peripheral blood. The receptors were sampled from an adult man with Graves' ophthalmopathy. CDR3s include the opening cysteine and the closing phenylalanine or tryptophan.

V	J	CDR3
TRBV7-9	TRBJ1-1	CASSEPVRRNTEAFF
TRBV29-1	TRBJ1-4	CSVSHLGQNEKLFF
TRBV7-9	TRBJ2-2	CASRMRESTGELFF
TRBV20-1	TRBJ2-7	CSAPQQGPYEQYF
TRBV12-3/TRBV12-4	TRBJ1-6	CASTPTGTQRFSPLHF
TRBV7-9	TRBJ2-2	CASSTSGQDNTGELLF
TRBV2	TRBJ1-2	CAWSVGGGYTF
TRBV15	TRBJ2-5	CATSRLSGGYEETQYF
TRBV9	TRBJ1-6	CASSQEWGINSPLHF
TRBV12-3/TRBV12-4	TRBJ1-5	CASSLGTGKSNQPQHF
TRBV10-2	TRBJ1-1	CASSRTGGRAFF
TRBV10-3	TRBJ2-7	CAISEGQGLYEQYF
TRBV20-1	TRBJ2-2	CSARDSRAVNTGELFF
TRBV20-1	TRBJ2-2	CSARGRFGNTGELFF
TRBV9	TRBJ2-5	CASSVTLPRETQYF
TRBV24-1	TRBJ2-5	CATRGSTVETQYF
TRBV25-1	TRBJ2-5	CASSASVASGSQTQYF
TRBV2	TRBJ1-1	CASSEASSATGNTEAFF